This T cell receptor beta chain was found in a study of glioma-infiltrating T cells after dendritic cell vaccination. For the study at large: Dendritic cells derived from monocytes and pulsed with autologous tumor lysate formed the vaccine.

This clone was picked up a small number of times. CDR1 and CDR2 (germline): MNHNS, SASEGT. The CDR3 contains 15 residues. V was pared by 11 bases and J by 2 bases, with 13 bases of the junction left unmatched. Libraries were prepared by immunoSEQ multiplex PCR; TCRdb keeps only in-frame clonotypes and omits some of them. Altogether more than 30,000 clones are present, approximately 91% being singletons, with the ten largest covering less than 2.5%. Sequenced material: blood, taken before dendritic cell vaccination. This TCR came from a human donor with glioblastoma. The chain has TRBV6-1 and TRBJ2-5; 8 nucleotides line up with TRBD2. The CDR3 loop reads CAAGLGGPLQETQYF. CDR3 bases: TGTGCCGCGGGACTAGGAGGACCTTTACAAGAGACCCAGTACTTC.